This T cell receptor beta chain was profiled in a study of tumor-infiltrating lymphocytes in primary liver carcinoma (dated by TCRdb to the late 2010s). In the study overall: Of the five patients, three men and two women aged 30 to 69 years, four had hepatocellular carcinoma and one had combined HCC and intrahepatic cholangiocarcinoma. Tumors of the five patients were stage T1-T3 N0M0 with maximum diameters of about 4.2 to 11 cm. Samples yielded roughly 3.5 to 7.5 million productive TCRbeta reads; read depth did not differ significantly between tissue types. For each liver tumor, the study sampled five regions along with adjacent normal tissue and blood, and applied TCRbeta repertoire sequencing, expression microarrays and whole-exome sequencing. A total of 35 or so specimens from 5 patients went through TCRbeta repertoire sequencing, namely 25 tumor regions, 5 adjacent noncancerous liver tissues and 5 peripheral blood samples. High reproducibility was observed for the technical replicate repertoires, with mean shared-clone rates about 0.89 and correlation coefficients above 0.95.

Total RNA and DNA were co-extracted from 20-30 mg of bulk tissue with the AllPrep DNA/RNA mini kit, without cell sorting. Between November 2015 and 2016, 4 or 5 patients in China with histopathologically diagnosed primary liver carcinoma had their tumors surgically resected. At the time of sampling, the patients had chronic HBV infection and had not received any treatment. Pieces of fresh tumor and adjacent tissue were cut in half, with one half kept in RNAlater at -80 degrees C and the other half sent for histology. The CDR3 has 15 amino acids, counting the end cysteine and phenylalanine. Left in the record is the CDR3 DNA by itself, 45 bases read in frame from the first base. V is shortened by 1 base, J by 8 bases, and the region joining them spans 17 bases. CDR1 and CDR2 are drawn from the germline V gene: MDHEN, SYDVKM. Points the paper makes about the study in general: The study included only a handful of patients, and the authors note findings should be validated in a larger study. Compared with blood, tumors had a significantly larger share of the repertoire taken up by the top 250 clones (p = 0.039). Since the samples were bulk and unsorted, there was no way to compare CD4+ and CD8+ T cell repertoires. Consistent with antigen-driven expansion, pairs of tumor regions showed higher repertoire overlap (mean about 36%) than either tumor-adjacent pairs (about 17%) or tumor-blood pairs (approximately 15%). Only the TCR beta chain was sequenced, so true repertoire diversity is likely underestimated because unpaired alpha chains were not captured.

In this sample, this clonotype turned up many times. Its antigen is not yet known. Base qualities are not at hand, and no much larger clone is one base apart. TCRbeta-specific cDNA was reverse-transcribed from approximately 460 ng total RNA using a constant-region primer and ProtoScript II reverse transcriptase. The TCRbeta libraries were prepared through three rounds of nested multiplex PCR following a slightly modified ARM-PCR procedure. The first two PCR rounds used multiplex TRBV1-TRBV30 forward primers with a Cbeta reverse primer, each for about 10 cycles. Sample barcodes and Illumina adapters were attached in a final 25-cycle PCR using Deep VentR polymerase. Before sequencing, amplicons of 200-500 bp were gel-purified using a QIAquick gel extraction kit. TCRbeta amplicons were sequenced on an Illumina HiSeq 2500 with 250-bp paired-end reads. In the paper's pipeline: Reads were quality-trimmed with Trimmomatic v0.33, and paired reads were merged with FLASH v1.2.11 to recover full CDR3 sequences. MiGEC v1.2.1b assigned V, D and J germline segments to the rearranged TCRbeta sequences. Clonotype statistics and Shannon-Wiener diversity indices were computed with VDJtools v1.0.0. To cut down on sampling bias, every analysis after diversity analysis relied on just the 250 most abundant clonotypes from each sample. TCRdb itself trimmed the public reads at Q25 with fastp, ran MiXCR and retained productive beta chains. Rows with a matching CDR3 protein are joined into one entry that keeps the most common DNA and genes. These V and J calls are TCRdb output, not the study's own analysis. This sample is represented by about 44,000 distinct CDR3 sequences; 60% to 80% of them were singletons. The ten largest clones add up to 35% to 45% of the sample.

The source material was tumor-adjacent normal liver tissue. The origin of this receptor is a woman aged 25 to 39 with primary liver carcinoma and hepatitis B virus infection. The sequence is built from TRBV28 and TRBJ1-2; no D segment can be confidently identified. The CDR3 region: CASSLYGIPPRGYTF. The DNA reads TGTGCCAGCAGTTTATATGGGATCCCGCCCAGGGGCTACACCTTC.